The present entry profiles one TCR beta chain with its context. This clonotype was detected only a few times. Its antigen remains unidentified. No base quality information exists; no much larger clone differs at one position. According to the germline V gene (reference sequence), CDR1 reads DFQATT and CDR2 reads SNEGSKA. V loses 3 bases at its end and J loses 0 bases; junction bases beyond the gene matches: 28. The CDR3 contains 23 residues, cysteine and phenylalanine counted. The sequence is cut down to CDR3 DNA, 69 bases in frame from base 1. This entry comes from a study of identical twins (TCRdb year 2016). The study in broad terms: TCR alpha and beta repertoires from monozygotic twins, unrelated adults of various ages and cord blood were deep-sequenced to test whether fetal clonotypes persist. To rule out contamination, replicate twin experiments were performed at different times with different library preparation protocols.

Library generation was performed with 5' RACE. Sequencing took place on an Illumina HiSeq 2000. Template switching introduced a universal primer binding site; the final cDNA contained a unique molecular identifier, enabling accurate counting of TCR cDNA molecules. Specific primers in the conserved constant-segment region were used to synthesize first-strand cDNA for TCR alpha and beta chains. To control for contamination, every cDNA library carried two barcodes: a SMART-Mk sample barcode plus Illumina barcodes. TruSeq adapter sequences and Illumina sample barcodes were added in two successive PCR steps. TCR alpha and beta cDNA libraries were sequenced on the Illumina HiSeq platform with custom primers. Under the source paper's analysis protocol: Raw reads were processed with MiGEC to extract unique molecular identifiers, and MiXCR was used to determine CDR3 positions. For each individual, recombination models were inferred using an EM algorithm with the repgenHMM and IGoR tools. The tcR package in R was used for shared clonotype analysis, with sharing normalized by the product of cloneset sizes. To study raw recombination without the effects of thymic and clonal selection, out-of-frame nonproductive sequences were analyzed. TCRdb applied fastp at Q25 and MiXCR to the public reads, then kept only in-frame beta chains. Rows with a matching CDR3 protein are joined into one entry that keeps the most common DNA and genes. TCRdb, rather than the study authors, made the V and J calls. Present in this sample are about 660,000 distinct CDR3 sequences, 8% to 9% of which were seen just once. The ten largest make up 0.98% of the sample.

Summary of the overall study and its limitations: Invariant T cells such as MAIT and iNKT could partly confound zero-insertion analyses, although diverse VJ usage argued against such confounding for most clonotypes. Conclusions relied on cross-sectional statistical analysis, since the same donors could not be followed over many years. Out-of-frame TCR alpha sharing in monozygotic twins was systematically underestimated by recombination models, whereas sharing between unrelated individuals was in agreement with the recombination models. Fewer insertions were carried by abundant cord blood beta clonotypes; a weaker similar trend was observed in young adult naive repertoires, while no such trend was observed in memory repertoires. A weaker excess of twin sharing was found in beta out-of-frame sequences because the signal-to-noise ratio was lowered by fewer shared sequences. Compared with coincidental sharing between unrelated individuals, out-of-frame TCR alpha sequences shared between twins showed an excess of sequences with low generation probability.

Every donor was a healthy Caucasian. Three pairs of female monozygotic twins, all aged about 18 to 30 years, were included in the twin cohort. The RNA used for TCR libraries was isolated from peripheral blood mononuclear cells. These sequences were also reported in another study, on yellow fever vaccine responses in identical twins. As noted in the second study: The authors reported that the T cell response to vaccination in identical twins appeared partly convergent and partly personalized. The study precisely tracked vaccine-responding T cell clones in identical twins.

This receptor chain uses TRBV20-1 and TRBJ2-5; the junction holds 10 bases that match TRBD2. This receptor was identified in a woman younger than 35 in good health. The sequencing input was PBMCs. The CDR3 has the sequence CSARELLAGVPRSMRVYQETQYF. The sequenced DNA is TGCAGTGCTAGGGAGCTGCTAGCGGGGGTGCCCAGGTCAATGCGAGTGTACCAAGAGACCCAGTACTTC.